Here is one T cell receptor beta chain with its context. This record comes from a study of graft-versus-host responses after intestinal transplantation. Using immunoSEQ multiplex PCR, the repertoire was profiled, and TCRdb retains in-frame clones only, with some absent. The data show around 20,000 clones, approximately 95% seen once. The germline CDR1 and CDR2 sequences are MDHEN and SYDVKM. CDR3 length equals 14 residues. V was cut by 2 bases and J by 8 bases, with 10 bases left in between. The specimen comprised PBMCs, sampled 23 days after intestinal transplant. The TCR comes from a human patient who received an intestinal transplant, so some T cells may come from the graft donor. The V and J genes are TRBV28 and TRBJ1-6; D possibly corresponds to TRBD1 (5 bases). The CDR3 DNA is TGTGCCAGCAGTTTAACGGGGACTTATTCACCCCTCCACTTT. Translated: CASSLTGTYSPLHF.